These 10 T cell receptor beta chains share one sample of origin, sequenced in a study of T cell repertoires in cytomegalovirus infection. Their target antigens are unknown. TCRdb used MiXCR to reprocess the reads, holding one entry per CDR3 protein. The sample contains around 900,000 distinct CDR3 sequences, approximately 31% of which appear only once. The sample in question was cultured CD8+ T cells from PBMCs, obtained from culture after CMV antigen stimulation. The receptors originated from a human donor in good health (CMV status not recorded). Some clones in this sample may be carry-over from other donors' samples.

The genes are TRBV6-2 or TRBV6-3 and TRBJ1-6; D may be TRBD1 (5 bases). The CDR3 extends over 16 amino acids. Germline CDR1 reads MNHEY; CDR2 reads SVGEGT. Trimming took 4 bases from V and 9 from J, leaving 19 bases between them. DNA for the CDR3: TGTGCCAGCAGTTTATCTTCCGACAGCAGGGTTTCACCCCTCCACTTT. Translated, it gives CASSLSSDSRVSPLHF.

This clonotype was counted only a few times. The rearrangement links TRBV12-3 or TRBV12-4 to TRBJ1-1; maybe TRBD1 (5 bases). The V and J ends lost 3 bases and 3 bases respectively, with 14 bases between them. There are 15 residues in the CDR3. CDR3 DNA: TGTGCCAGCAGTTTTGAAGCGGGGGGGGACACTGAAGCTTTCTTT. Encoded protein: CASSFEAGGDTEAFF.

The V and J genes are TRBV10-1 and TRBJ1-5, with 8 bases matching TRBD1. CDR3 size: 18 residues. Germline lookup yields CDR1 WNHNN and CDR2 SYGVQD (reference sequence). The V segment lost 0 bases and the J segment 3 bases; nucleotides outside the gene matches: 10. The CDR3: CASSESADREINNQPQHF. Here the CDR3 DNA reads TGCGCCAGCAGTGAGTCCGCGGACAGGGAAATAAACAATCAGCCCCAGCATTTT.

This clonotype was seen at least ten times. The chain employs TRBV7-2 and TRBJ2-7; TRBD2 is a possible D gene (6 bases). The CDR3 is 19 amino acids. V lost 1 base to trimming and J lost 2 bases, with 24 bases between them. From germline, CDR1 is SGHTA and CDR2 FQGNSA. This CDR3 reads CASSLGVGGPAETPYEQYF. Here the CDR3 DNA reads TGTGCCAGCAGCTTAGGGGTGGGGGGTCCGGCCGAAACCCCCTACGAGCAGTACTTC.

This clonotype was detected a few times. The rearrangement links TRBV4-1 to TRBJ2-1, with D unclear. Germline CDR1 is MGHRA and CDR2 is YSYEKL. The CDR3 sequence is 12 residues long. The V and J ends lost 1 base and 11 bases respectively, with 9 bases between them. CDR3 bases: TGCGCCAGCAGCCAAGTCGCAAAGCAGCAGTTCTTC. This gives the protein CASSQVAKQQFF.

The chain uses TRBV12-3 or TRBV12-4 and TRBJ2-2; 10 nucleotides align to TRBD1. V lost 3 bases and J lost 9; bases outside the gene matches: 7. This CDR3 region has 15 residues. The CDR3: CASSFGTGVFRELFF. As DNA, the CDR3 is TGTGCCAGCAGTTTCGGGACAGGGGTTTTCAGGGAGCTGTTTTTT.

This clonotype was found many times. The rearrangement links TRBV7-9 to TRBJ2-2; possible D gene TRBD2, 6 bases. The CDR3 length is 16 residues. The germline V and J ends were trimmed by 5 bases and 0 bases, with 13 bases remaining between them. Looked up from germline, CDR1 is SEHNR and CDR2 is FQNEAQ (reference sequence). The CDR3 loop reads CASSPSLAPNTGELFF. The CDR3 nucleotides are TGTGCCAGCAGCCCCTCACTAGCACCGAACACCGGGGAGCTGTTTTTT.

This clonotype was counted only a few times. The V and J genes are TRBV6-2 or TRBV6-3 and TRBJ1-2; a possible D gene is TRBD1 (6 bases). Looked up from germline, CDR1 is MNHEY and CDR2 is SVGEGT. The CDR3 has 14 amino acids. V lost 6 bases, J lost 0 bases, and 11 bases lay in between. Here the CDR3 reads CASSWDKTNYGYTF. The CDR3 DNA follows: TGTGCCAGCAGCTGGGACAAGACTAACTATGGCTACACCTTC.

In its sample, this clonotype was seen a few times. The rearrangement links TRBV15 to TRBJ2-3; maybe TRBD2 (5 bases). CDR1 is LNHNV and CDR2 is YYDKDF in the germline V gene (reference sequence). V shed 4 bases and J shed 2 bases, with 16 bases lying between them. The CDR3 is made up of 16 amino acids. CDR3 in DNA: TGTGCCACCAGCATTATAAGCGTGGGAGCCACAGATACGCAGTATTTT. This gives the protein CATSIISVGATDTQYF.

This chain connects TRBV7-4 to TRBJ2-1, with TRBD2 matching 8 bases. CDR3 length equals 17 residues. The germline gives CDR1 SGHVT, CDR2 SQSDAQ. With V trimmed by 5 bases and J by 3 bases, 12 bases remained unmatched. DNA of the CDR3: TGTGCCAGCAGCCCCCCAGGAGCGGGGGACGACTACAATGAGCAGTTCTTC. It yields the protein CASSPPGAGDDYNEQFF.